The present T cell receptor beta chain was sequenced within a study of post-analysis software for immune sequencing data. Study-level information: Relapsing-remitting, secondary progressive and progressive-relapsing forms made up the multiple sclerosis disease courses. Study-wide results and caveats: In patients, about five TRBV segments were more frequent than in controls, with TRBV5-6, TRBV5-1 and TRBV20-1 among them. Comparison with controls showed significantly lower normalized Chao1 diversity in multiple sclerosis patients.

The V end lost 2 bases, the J end lost 9 bases, and 12 bases lay between the germline ends. Germline V lookup: CDR1 SGHRS, CDR2 YFSETQ. This CDR3 is built from 13 residues. The authors incorporated unique molecular identifiers into the TCR beta cDNA libraries. TCRdb reanalysed the PCR reads using MiXCR and keeps one entry per CDR3 protein. The repertoire includes fewer than 850,000 distinct CDR3 sequences, 25% to 30% of them detected once, and around 0.55% sits in the top ten. This clonotype has only a few counts. Its antigen is unidentified. Input material: blood. The TCR comes from a girl aged 5-17 years with multiple sclerosis. The V and J genes are TRBV5-1 and TRBJ2-1; tentative D call: TRBD2 (6 bases). CDR3 amino acids: CASSFGSGFEQFF. CDR3 in DNA: TGCGCCAGCAGCTTCGGTAGCGGCTTTGAGCAGTTCTTC.